The T cell receptor (beta chain) under discussion was sequenced for a study of T cell repertoires in cytomegalovirus infection. About the study: Matching HLA type and CMV infection were both indicated by public TCR beta signatures. Findings and limits, study-wide: CMV-specific HLA-C-restricted TCR beta clonotypes dominated the ex vivo response.

The V gene lost 3 bases and the J gene lost 3 bases, with 12 bases spanning the gap. This CDR3 spans 15 amino acids. Looked up from germline, CDR1 is KGHSH and CDR2 is LQKENI. TCRdb recomputed calls from the reads with MiXCR, one row per CDR3 protein. There are about 360,000 distinct CDR3 sequences in the sample; around 18% occur only once, and 8.5% to 10% lies in the top ten. A few counts support this clonotype. Its antigen is still unknown. The chain joins TRBV18 to TRBJ2-1; tentative D call: TRBD1 (5 bases). Sequencing input: PBMCs. This clonotype was obtained from a human donor in good health (CMV status not recorded). Some clones in this sample may be carry-over from other donors' samples. The CDR3 bases are TGTGCCAGCTCACCTGACAGAAACATCTACAATGAGCAGTTCTTC. It codes for CASSPDRNIYNEQFF.